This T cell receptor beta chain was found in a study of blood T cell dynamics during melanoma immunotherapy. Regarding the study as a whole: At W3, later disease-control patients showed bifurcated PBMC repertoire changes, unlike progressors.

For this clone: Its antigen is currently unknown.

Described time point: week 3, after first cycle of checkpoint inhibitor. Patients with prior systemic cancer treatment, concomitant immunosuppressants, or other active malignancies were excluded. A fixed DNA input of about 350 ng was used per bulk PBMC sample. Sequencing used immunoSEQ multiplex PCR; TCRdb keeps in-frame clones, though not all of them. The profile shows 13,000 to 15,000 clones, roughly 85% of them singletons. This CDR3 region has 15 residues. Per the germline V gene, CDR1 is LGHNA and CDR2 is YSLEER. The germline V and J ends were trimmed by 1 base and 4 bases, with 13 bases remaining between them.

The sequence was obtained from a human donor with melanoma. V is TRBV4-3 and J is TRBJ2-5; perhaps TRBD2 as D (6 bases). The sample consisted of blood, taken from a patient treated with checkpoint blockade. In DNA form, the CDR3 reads TGCGCCAGCAGCCAAGGACTGGACGGGGGAGAGACCCAGTACTTC. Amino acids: CASSQGLDGGETQYF.